This entry describes one T cell receptor beta chain. The antigen is not known. The data are from a study of cytomegalovirus exposure and HLA in healthy donors. PCR amplification relied on 60 Vbeta primers (plus 13 Jbeta primers). Clones were sequenced by immunoSEQ multiplex PCR, and TCRdb holds only the in-frame ones, with some missing. The sample lists 100,000 to 150,000 clones, roughly four fifths occurring once. Trimming took off 6 bases at V and 7 bases at J, with 9 bases between the two ends. The CDR3 runs to 11 residues. Germline V gives CDR1 LNHDA, CDR2 SQIVND (reference sequence). Study conclusions and caveats: After further analysis at a later stage, roughly 16,000 TCR beta sequences were associated with HLA alleles at 0.05 false discovery rate.

Specimen: PBMCs. This receptor was obtained from a man younger than 35 in good health and CMV-seronegative. The chain carries TRBV19 and TRBJ1-2; tentatively, D is TRBD1 (6 bases). The CDR3 nucleotides read TGTGCCAGTAGATGGGGGCCTGGCTACACCTTC. Its translation is CASRWGPGYTF.